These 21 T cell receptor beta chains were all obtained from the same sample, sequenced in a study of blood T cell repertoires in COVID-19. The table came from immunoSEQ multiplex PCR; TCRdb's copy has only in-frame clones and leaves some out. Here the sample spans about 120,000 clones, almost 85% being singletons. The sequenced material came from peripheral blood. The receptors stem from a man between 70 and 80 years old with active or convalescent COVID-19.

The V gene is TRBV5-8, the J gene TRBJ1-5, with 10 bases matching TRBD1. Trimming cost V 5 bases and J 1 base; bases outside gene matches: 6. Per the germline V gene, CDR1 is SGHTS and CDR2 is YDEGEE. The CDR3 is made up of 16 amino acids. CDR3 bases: TGTGCCAGCAGTCGCCGGGACAGGGGAAGCAATCAGCCCCAGCATTTT. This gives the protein CASSRRDRGSNQPQHF. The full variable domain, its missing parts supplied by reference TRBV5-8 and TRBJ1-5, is EAGVTQSPTHLIKTRGQQATLRCSPISGHTSVYWYQQALGLGLQFLLWYDEGEERNRGNFPPRFSGRQFPNYSSELNVNALELEDSALYLCASSRRDRGSNQPQHFGDGTRLSIL.

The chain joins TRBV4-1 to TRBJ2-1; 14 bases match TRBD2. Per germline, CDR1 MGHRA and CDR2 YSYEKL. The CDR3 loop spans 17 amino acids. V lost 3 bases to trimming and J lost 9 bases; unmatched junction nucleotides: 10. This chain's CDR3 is CASSQEGLAGAIGEQFF. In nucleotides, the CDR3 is TGCGCCAGCAGCCAGGAGGGACTAGCGGGAGCTATCGGTGAGCAGTTCTTC.

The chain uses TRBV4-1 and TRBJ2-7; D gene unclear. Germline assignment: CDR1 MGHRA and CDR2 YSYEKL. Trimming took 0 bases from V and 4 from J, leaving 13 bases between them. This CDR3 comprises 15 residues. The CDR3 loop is CASSQDRLPLYEQYF. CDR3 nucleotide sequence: TGCGCCAGCAGCCAAGACAGATTACCTTTGTACGAGCAGTACTTC.

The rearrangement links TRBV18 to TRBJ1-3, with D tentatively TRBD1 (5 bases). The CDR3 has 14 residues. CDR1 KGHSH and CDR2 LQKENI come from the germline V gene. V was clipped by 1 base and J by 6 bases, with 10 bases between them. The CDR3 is CASSPRQQENTIYF. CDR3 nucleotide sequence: TGTGCCAGCTCACCACGACAGCAAGAAAACACCATATATTTT.

The DNA for the CDR3 is TGTGCCAGCAGCTGGGCCTACGACAATGAGCAGTTCTTC. Its translation is CASSWAYDNEQFF. The chain is built from TRBV5-4 and TRBJ2-1; D call uncertain. Per germline, CDR1 SGHNT and CDR2 YYREEE (reference sequence). The CDR3 runs 13 residues. V dropped 3 bases and J dropped 5 bases, with 9 bases sitting between them.

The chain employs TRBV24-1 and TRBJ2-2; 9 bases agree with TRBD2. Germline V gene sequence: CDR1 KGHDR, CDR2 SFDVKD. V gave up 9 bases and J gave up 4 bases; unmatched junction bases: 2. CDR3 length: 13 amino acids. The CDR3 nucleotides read TGTGCCACCGGAGCGGGAGGCACCGGGGAGCTGTTTTTT. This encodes CATGAGGTGELFF.

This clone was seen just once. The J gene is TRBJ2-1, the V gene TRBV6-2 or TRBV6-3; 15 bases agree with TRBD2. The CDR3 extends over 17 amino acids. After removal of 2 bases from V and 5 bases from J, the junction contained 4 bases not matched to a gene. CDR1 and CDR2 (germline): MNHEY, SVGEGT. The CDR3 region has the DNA TGTGCCAGCAGTTACGTGGGACTAGCGGGAGGTAACAATGAGCAGTTCTTC. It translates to CASSYVGLAGGNNEQFF.

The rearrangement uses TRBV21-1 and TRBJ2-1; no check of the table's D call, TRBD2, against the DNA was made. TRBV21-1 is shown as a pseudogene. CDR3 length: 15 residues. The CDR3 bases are TGTGCCAGCAGCACCCCTAGAGAGGTCTACAATGAGCAGTTCTTC. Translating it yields CASSTPREVYNEQFF.

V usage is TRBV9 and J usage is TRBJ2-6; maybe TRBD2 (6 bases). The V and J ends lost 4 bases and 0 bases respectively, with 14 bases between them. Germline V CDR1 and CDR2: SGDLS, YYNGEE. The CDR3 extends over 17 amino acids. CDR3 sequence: CASSSSQEGSGANVLTF. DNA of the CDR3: TGTGCCAGCAGCTCGTCCCAGGAGGGCTCTGGGGCCAACGTCCTGACTTTC.

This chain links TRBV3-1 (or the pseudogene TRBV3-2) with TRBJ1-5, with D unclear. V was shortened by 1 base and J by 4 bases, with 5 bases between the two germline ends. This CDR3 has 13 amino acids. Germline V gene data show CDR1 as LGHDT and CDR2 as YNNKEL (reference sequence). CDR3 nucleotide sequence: TGTGCCAGCAGCCAAGTTCTGAATCAGCCCCAGCATTTT. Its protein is CASSQVLNQPQHF.

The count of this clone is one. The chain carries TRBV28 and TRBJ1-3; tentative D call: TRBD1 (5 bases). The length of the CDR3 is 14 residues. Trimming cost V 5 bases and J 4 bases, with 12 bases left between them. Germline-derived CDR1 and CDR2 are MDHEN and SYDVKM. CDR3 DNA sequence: TGTGCCAGCAGTCTCGGGGGGAGAGGAAACACCATATATTTT. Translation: CASSLGGRGNTIYF.

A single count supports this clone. The CDR3 sequence is CASSVNLQGGKLFF. The CDR3 DNA sequence: TGTGCCAGCAGCGTAAACCTACAGGGCGGAAAACTGTTTTTT. The genes are TRBV7-8 and TRBJ1-4; tentatively, D is TRBD1 (6 bases). V gave up 5 bases and J gave up 10 bases, with 17 bases separating them. CDR1 is SGHVS, CDR2 FQNEAQ, per germline. This CDR3 is built from 14 residues.

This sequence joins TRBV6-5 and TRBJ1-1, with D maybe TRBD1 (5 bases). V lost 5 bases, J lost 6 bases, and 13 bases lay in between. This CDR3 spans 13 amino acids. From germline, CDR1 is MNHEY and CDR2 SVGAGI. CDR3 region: CASSRDFSSEAFF. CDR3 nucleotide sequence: TGTGCCAGCAGTCGGGACTTTTCTTCTGAAGCTTTCTTT.

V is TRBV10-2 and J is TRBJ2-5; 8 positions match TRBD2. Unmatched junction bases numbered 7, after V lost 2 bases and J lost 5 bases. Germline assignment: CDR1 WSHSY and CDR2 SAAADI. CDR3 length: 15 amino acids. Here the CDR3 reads CASSEQAGGGETQYF. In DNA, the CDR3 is TGCGCCAGCAGTGAGCAGGCGGGGGGAGGGGAGACCCAGTACTTC.

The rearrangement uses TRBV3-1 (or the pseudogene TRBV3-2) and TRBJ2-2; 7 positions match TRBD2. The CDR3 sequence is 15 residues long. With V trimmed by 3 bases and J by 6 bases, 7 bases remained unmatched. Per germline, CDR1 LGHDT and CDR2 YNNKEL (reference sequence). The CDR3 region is CASSQSPGGAGELFF. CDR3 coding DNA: TGTGCCAGCAGCCAGAGCCCGGGGGGTGCCGGGGAGCTGTTTTTT.

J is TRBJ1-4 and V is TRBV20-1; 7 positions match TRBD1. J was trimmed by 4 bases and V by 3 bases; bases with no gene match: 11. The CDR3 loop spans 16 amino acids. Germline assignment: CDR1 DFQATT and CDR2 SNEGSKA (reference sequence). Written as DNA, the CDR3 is TGCAGTGCTAGTGACCTAATGGACAGGTTTAATGAAAAACTGTTTTTT. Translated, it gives CSASDLMDRFNEKLFF.

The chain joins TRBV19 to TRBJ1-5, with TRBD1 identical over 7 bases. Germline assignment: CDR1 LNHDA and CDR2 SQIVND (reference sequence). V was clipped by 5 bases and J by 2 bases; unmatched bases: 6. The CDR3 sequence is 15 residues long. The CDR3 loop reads CASSPPGQGNQPQHF. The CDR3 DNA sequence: TGTGCCAGTAGTCCTCCCGGACAGGGCAATCAGCCCCAGCATTTT.

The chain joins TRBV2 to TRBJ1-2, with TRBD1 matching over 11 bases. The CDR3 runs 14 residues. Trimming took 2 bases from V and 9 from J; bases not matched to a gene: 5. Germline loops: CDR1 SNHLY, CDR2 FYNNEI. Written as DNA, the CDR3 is TGTGCCAGCAGTGAAAGGACAGGGGGCACGAGCTACACCTTC. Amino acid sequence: CASSERTGGTSYTF.

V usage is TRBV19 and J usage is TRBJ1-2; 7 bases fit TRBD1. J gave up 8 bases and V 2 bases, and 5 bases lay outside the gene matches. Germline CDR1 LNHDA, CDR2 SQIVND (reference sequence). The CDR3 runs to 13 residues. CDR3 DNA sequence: TGTGCCAGTAGTATACGGGCAGGGGGAGGCTACACCTTC. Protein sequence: CASSIRAGGGYTF.

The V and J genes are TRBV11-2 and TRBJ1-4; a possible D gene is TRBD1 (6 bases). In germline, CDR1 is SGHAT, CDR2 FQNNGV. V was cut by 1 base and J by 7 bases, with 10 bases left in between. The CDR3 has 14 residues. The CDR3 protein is CASSLGGGGEKLFF. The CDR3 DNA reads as TGTGCCAGCAGCTTAGGAGGGGGGGGTGAAAAACTGTTTTTT.

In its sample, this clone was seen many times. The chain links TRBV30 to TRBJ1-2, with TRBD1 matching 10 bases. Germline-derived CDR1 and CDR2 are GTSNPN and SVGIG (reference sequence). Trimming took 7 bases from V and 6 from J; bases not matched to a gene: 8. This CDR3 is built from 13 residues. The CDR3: CASNRDRGDGYTF. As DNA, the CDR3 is TGTGCCTCAAACCGGGACAGGGGCGATGGCTACACCTTC.